Detailed here is one T cell receptor (beta chain). This clonotype was seen only a few times. Its antigen remains undetermined. No base quality information exists; no much larger clone differs at one position. This record comes from a study of T-cell memory formation after mild COVID-19 listed by TCRdb under 2021. With respect to the entire study: TCR sequence clusters from the two donors were largely donor specific. In a couple of donors, T-cell clones that expanded and contracted after mild COVID-19 were followed by sequencing TCRalpha and TCRbeta repertoires longitudinally. The cohort comprised two young, previously healthy adult volunteers, one female and one male. Findings and caveats that apply to the study as a whole: SARS-CoV-2 specificity was not confirmed for the second-wave clones peaking on day 37. Contracting CD4+ clones appeared mostly in the CM and EM memory subsets, whereas CD8+ clones were enriched in EMRA. Balanced CD4/CD8 phenotypes were observed for clones contracting from day 15 to 85, whereas a bias towards CD4+ was observed for a second wave of clones expanding from day 15 to 37. Some responding clones were detected in pre-infection memory, which suggested that pre-existing cross-reactive memory T cells had joined the SARS-CoV-2 response. The study included only a couple of mild cases, and larger cohorts that include severe cases with pre-infection samples were judged to be necessary.

Sequencer: Illumina NovaSeq 6000. TCRalpha and TCRbeta cDNA libraries were constructed by 5'RACE with constant-segment primers, with sample barcodes and unique molecular identifiers being introduced. Trizol reagent was used to extract RNA from every sample. Amplification of the libraries took two PCR steps, and the second step added a second sample barcode plus Illumina TruSeq adapters. Libraries were sequenced on an Illumina NovaSeq with 2 x 150 bp paired-end reads. The original pipeline was this. With migec v1.2.7, reads were demultiplexed and then collapsed into UMI-guided consensus sequences. Using mixcr v2.1.11, UMI consensuses were aligned to TRA and TRB V and J templates and then assembled into clonotypes. Clonotypes were classified as expanded or contracted when called significant by both edgeR and NoisET, with noise models trained on biological replicates. For edgeR calls, a false discovery rate-adjusted p below 0.01 and a log2 fold-change threshold of 1 were applied. As an exploratory analysis of dynamics, PCA with hierarchical clustering was applied to max-normalized trajectories of the 1000 most abundant clonotypes. Separately sequenced CD4+ and CD8+ repertoires were used to assign the CD4 or CD8 phenotype of responding clones. TCRdb reprocessing: public reads trimmed at Q25 with fastp, clones called with MiXCR, in-frame beta chains kept. Entries that share a CDR3 protein sequence are merged under the most common genes and DNA. These V and J calls rely on TCRdb rather than the paper's analysis. In all, the sample holds about 250,000 distinct CDR3 sequences, and 15% to 19% of those were seen once. Around 2.2% of the sample is in the top ten clones.

The germline ends are 5 bases apart after V is trimmed by 5 bases and J by 0 bases. CDR1 and CDR2 were assigned from the germline V gene as MNHEY and SVGAGI. Measured from the cysteine to the phenylalanine, the CDR3 is 13 residues long. CDR3 DNA only is kept here, 39 bases in frame from base 1. PBMCs were isolated by Ficoll-Paque density gradient centrifugation. The sequenced sample consisted of PBMCs or a T cell subset sorted from them (not recorded which). The chain joins TRBV6-5 to TRBJ1-5, with an unclear D gene assignment. The clonotype originates from an adult woman who had mild COVID-19 (a few samples of this study predate the infection). The sample titles of this study are shuffled in the database, so cell type and time point are left out; the donor was told from shared clones. The nucleotide sequence reads as follows: TGTGCCAGCAGTCAGAATAGCAATCAGCCCCAGCATTTT. Its protein product is CASSQNSNQPQHF.